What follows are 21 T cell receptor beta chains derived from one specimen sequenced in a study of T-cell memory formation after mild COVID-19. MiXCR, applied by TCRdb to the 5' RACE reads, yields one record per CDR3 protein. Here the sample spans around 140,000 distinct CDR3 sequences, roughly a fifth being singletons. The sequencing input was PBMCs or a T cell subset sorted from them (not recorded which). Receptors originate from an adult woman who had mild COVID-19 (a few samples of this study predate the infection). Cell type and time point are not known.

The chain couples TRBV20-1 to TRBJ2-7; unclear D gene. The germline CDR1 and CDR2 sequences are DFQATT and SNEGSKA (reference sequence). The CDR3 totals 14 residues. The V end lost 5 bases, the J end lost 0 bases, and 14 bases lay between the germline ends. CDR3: CSAPRPGSSYEQYV. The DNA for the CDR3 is TGCAGTGCTCCGCGGCCGGGTAGCTCCTACGAGCAGTACGTC.

This CDR3 is CASSHRDRGLDTQYF. Written as DNA, the CDR3 is TGTGCCAGCAGTCACCGGGACAGGGGCTTGGATACGCAGTATTTT. The rearrangement links TRBV6-5 to TRBJ2-3, with TRBD1 matching over 10 bases. The CDR3 consists of 15 residues. In germline, CDR1 is MNHEY, CDR2 SVGAGI. Losses at the gene ends were 5 bases for V and 6 bases for J; bases not matched to a gene: 8.

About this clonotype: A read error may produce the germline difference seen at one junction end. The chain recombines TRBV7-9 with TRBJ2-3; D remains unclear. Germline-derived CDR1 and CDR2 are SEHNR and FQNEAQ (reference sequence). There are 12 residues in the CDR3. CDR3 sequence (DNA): TGTGACAGCAGCCCGGGCGAGGATACGCAGTATTTT. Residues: CDSSPGEDTQYF.

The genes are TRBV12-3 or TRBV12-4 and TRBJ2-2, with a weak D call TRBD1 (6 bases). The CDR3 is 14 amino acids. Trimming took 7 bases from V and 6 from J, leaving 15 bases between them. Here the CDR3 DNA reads TGTGCCAGCAAACCGGGACAAAACTCCGGGGAGCTGTTTTTT. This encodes CASKPGQNSGELFF.

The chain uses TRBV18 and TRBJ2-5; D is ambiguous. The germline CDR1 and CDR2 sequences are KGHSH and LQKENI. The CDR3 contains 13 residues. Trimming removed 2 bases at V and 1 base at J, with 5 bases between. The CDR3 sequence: CASSPTLQETQYF. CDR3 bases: TGTGCCAGCTCACCAACCCTCCAAGAGACCCAGTACTTC.

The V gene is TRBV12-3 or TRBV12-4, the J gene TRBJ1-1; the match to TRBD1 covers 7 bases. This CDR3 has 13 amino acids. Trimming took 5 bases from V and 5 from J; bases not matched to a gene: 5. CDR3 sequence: CASSKDRRTEAFF. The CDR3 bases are TGTGCCAGCAGTAAGGACAGGAGGACTGAAGCTTTCTTT.

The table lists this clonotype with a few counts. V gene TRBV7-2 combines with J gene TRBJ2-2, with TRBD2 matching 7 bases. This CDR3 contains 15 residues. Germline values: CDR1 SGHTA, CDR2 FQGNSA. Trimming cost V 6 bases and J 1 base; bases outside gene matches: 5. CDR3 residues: CASSWKRGNTGELFF. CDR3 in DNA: TGTGCCAGCAGTTGGAAGCGGGGGAACACCGGGGAGCTGTTTTTT.

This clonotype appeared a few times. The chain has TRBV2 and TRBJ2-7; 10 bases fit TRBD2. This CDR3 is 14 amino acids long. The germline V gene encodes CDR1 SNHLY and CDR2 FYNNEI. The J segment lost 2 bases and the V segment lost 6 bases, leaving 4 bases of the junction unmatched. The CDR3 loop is CASRGLATTYEQYF. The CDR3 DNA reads TGTGCCAGCAGGGGACTAGCGACGACCTACGAGCAGTACTTC. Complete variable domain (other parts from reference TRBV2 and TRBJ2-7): EPEVTQTPSHQVTQMGQEVILRCVPISNHLYFYWYRQILGQKVEFLVSFYNNEISEKSEIFDDQFSVERPDGSNFTLKIRSTKLEDSAMYFCASRGLATTYEQYFGPGTRLTVT.

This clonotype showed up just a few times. The chain's CDR3 is CASSYLGTFNYGYTF. CDR3 nucleotide sequence: TGTGCCAGCAGTTACTTAGGGACATTCAACTATGGCTACACCTTC. The V gene is TRBV6-2 or TRBV6-3, the J gene TRBJ1-2; weak D call: TRBD1 (6 bases). Deletions cut 1 base from V and 2 bases from J, with 11 bases between. Germline V CDR1 and CDR2: MNHEY, SVGEGT. The CDR3 spans 15 residues.

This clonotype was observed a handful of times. CDR3 nucleotide sequence: TGTGCCAGCAGCCAAGGGGGAGACGACTACGAGCAGTACTTC. Its translation is CASSQGGDDYEQYF. The V call is TRBV6-1, the J call TRBJ2-7, with D perhaps matching TRBD1 (6 bases). From germline, CDR1 is MNHNS and CDR2 SASEGT. There are 14 residues in the CDR3. The V and J ends lost 6 bases and 3 bases respectively, with 15 bases between them.

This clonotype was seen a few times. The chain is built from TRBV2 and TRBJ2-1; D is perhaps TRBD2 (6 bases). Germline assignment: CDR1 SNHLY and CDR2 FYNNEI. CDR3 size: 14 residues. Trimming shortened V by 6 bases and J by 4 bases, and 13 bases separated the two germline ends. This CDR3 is CASRAGSGYNEQFF. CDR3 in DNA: TGTGCCAGCAGGGCGGGGTCCGGTTACAATGAGCAGTTCTTC.

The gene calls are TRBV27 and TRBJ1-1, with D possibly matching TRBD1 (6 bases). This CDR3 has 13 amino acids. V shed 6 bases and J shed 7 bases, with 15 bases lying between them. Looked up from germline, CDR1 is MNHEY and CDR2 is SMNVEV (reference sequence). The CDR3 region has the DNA TGTGCCAGCAGACGGAGGGGGGCTGGTGAAGCTTTCTTT. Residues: CASRRRGAGEAFF.

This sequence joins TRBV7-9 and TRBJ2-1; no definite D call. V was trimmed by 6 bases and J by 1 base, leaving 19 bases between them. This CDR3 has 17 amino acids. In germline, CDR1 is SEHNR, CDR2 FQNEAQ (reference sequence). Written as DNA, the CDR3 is TGTGCCAGCAGTCCCCTTGGGTACCTAGTATCCTACAATGAGCAGTTCTTC. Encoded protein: CASSPLGYLVSYNEQFF.

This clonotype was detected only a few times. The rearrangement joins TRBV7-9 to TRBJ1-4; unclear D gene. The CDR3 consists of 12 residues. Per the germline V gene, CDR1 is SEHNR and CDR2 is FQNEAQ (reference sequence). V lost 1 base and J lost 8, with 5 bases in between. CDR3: CASSLGREKLFF. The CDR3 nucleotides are TGTGCCAGCAGCTTAGGGAGAGAAAAACTGTTTTTT.

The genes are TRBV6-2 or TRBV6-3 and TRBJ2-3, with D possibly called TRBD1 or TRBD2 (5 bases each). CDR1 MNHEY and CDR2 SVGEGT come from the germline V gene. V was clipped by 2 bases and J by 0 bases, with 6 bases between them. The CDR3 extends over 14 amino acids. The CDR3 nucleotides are TGTGCCAGCAGTTACGGGGGTAGCACAGATACGCAGTATTTT. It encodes CASSYGGSTDTQYF.

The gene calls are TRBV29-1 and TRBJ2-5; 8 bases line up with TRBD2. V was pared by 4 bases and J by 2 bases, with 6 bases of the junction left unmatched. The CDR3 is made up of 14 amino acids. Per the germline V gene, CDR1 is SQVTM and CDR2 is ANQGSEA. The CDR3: CSVAVSSGQETQYF. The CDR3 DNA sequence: TGCAGCGTTGCAGTCTCTAGCGGGCAAGAGACCCAGTACTTC.

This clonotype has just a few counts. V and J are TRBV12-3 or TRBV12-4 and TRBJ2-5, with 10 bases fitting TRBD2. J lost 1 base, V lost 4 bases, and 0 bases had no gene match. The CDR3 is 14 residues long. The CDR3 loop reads CASSWTSGQETQYF. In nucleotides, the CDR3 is TGTGCCAGCAGTTGGACTAGCGGCCAAGAGACCCAGTACTTC.

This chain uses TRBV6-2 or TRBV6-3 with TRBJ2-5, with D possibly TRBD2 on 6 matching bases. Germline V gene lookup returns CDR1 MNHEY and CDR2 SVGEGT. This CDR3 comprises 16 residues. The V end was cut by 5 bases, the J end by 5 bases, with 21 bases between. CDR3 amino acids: CASSRSSGFLRETQYF. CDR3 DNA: TGTGCCAGCAGTCGGAGTAGCGGTTTTCTGAGGGAGACCCAGTACTTC.

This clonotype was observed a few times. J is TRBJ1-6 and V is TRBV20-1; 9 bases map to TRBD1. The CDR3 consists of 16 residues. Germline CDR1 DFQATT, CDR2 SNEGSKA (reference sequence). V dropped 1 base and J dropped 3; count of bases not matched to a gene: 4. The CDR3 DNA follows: TGCAGTGCTAGAGGCCGGGACAGGGACTATAATTCACCCCTCCACTTT. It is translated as CSARGRDRDYNSPLHF.

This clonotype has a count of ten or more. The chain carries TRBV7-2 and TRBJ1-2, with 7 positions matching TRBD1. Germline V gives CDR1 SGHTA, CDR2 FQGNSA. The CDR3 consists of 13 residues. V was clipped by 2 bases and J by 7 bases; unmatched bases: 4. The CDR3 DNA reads TGTGCCAGCAGCTTACAGGGGGTGGTTGGCTACACCTTC. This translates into CASSLQGVVGYTF. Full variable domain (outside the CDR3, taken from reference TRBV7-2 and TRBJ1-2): GAGVSQSPSNKVTEKGKDVELRCDPISGHTALYWYRQSLGQGLEFLIYFQGNSAPDKSGLPSDRFSAERTGGSVSTLTIQRTQQEDSAVYLCASSLQGVVGYTFGSGTRLTVV.

The CDR3 sequence is CASSIVGEAFF. The CDR3 DNA is TGTGCCAGTAGTATAGTGGGCGAAGCTTTCTTT. This chain uses TRBV19 with TRBJ1-1, with D uncertain. V was shortened by 1 base and J by 8 bases, with 5 bases between the two germline ends. Germline loops: CDR1 LNHDA, CDR2 SQIVND (reference sequence). The CDR3 has 11 amino acids.